This TCR beta chain originates from a study of blood T cells in healthy people across ages. A J-beta primer mix and a sample-barcoded 5' primer were used in a second PCR of roughly 7 to 12 cycles. Every single cDNA molecule received a tag from a template-switch adaptor with 12 random nucleotides. TCRdb used MiXCR to reprocess the 5' RACE reads, holding one entry per CDR3 protein. The repertoire holds 850,000 to 1,000,000 distinct CDR3 sequences, with approximately 50% as singletons. V was shortened by 6 bases and J by 0 bases, with 14 bases between the two germline ends. The CDR3 length is 15 residues. Germline CDR1 is SNHLY and CDR2 is FYNNEI.

The genes are TRBV2 and TRBJ1-2; D unresolved. The receptor was isolated from an older woman in good health. The sequenced sample consisted of blood. Here the CDR3 DNA reads TGTGCCAGCAGGGATTACAGTATAGCTAACTATGGCTACACCTTC. It specifies CASRDYSIANYGYTF.